This T cell receptor beta chain appears in the sequencing data of a study of beta chain features in type 1 diabetes. Every isolated RNA sample was fully reverse transcribed, so sequencing captured expressed TCRB transcripts. The method was immunoSEQ multiplex PCR; TCRdb's version includes in-frame clones alone and lacks a portion of them. The sample contains over 700,000 clones, roughly 16% of which appear only once. The germline V gene encodes CDR1 SEHNR and CDR2 FQNEAQ (reference sequence). CDR3 length: 17 residues. Germline trimming cut 7 bases from V and 1 base from J; bases unmatched to any gene: 7. This clone was found a few times.

The receptor's source is a woman aged 18-35 years in good health. The sample taken for sequencing was naive CD4+ T cells from blood. This chain joins TRBV7-9 and TRBJ2-6; 10 nucleotides align to TRBD1. CDR3 coding DNA: TGTGCCAGCACCACGGGACAGGGGACATCTGGGGCCAACGTCCTGACTTTC. Translation gives CASTTGQGTSGANVLTF.